The 2 T cell receptor beta chains given below trace back to one sample, sequenced in a study of blood T cell repertoires in COVID-19 (dated by TCRdb to 2018 to 2020). Receptor libraries were prepared by the immunoSEQ multiplex PCR assay. TCRdb's version of the immuneACCESS table is confined to in-frame rearrangements and falls short of the full clone set. An unresolved V gene accounts for under half of the shortfall where checked; the remainder is of unknown origin. Recorded for this sample are under 70,000 clones; approximately 90% of them occurred a single time. Of the sample, around 7.2% is held by the ten largest clones. Sequences were obtained from peripheral blood. Source of these receptors: an older woman with active or convalescent COVID-19.

This chain links TRBV11-3 with TRBJ2-1; D might be TRBD2 (6 bases). V gave up 5 bases and J gave up 8 bases, with 22 bases separating them. Germline V lookup: CDR1 SGHNT, CDR2 YENEEA. The CDR3 loop spans 16 amino acids. CDR3 amino acids: CASSREGGIETDEQFF. The DNA for the CDR3 is TGTGCCAGCAGCCGCGAAGGCGGGATCGAAACCGATGAGCAGTTCTTC.

The chain joins TRBV28 to TRBJ2-3, with 7 bases identical to TRBD1. The germline gives CDR1 MDHEN, CDR2 SYDVKM. CDR3 length equals 12 residues. Trimming took 8 bases from V and 4 from J; bases not matched to a gene: 3. The CDR3 sequence is CASGTGADTQYF. CDR3 coding DNA: TGTGCCAGCGGTACAGGGGCAGATACGCAGTATTTT.